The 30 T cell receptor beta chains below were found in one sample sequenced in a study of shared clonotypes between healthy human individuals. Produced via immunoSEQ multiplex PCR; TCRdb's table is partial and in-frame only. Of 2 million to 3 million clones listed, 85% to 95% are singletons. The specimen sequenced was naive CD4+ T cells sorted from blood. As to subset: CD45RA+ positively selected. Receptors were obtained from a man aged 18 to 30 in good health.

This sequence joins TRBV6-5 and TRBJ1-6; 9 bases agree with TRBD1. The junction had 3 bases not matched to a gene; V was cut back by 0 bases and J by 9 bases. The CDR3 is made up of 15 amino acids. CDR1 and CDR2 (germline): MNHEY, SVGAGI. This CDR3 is CASSYSRTGASPLHF. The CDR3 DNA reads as TGTGCCAGCAGTTACTCCCGGACAGGGGCTTCACCCCTCCACTTT.

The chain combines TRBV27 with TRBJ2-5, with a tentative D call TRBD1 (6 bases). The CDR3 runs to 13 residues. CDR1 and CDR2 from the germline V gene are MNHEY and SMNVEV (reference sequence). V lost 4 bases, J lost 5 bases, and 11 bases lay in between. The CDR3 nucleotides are TGTGCCAGCAGTTCAGACAGGAGGGAGACCCAGTACTTC. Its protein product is CASSSDRRETQYF.

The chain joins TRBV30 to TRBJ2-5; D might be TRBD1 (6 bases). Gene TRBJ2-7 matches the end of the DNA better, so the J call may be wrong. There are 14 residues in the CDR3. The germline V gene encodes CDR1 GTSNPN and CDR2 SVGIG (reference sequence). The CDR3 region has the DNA TGTGCCTGGAGTAGGGGGTCTCTCTCCTACGAGCAGTACTTC. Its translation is CAWSRGSLSYEQYF.

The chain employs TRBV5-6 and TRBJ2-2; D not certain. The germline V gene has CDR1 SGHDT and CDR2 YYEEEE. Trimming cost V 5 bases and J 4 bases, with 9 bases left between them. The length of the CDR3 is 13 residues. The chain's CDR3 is CASRRYGTGELFF. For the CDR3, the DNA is TGTGCCAGCAGACGTTACGGCACCGGGGAGCTGTTTTTT.

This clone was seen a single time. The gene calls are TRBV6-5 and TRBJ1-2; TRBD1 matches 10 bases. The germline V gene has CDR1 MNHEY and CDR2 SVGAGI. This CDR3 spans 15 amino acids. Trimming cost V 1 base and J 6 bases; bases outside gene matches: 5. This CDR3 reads CASSYLGQGVNGYTF. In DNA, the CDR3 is TGTGCCAGCAGTTACTTAGGACAGGGGGTGAATGGCTACACCTTC.

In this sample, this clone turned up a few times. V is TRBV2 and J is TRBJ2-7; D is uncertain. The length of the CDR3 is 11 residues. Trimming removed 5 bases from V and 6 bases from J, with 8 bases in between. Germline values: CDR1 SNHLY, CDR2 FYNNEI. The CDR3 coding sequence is TGTGCCAGCAGTATCTTGGGCGAGCAGTACTTC. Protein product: CASSILGEQYF.

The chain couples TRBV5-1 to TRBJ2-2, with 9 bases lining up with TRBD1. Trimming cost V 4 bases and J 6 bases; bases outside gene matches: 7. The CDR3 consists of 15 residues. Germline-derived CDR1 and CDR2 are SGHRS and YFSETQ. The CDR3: CASSQARTGAGELFF. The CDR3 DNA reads TGCGCCAGCAGCCAGGCTAGGACAGGGGCCGGGGAGCTGTTTTTT.

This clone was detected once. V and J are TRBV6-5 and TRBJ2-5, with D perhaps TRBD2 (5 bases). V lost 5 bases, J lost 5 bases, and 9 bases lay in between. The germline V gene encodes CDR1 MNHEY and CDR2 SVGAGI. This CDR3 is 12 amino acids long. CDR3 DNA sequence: TGTGCCAGCAGTGACCCTAGCGAGACCCAGTACTTC. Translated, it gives CASSDPSETQYF.

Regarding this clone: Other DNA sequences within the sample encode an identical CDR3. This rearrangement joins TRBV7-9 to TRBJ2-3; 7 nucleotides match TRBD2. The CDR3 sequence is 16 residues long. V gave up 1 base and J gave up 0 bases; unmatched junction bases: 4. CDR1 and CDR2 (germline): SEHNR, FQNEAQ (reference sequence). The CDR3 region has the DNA TGTGCCAGCAGCTTAGGCAGCGGGGTTAGCACAGATACGCAGTATTTT. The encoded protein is CASSLGSGVSTDTQYF. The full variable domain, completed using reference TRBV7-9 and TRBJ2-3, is DTGVSQNPRHKITKRGQNVTFRCDPISEHNRLYWYRQTLGQGPEFLTYFQNEAQLEKSRLLSDRFSAERPKGSFSTLEIQRTEQGDSAMYLCASSLGSGVSTDTQYFGPGTRLTVL.

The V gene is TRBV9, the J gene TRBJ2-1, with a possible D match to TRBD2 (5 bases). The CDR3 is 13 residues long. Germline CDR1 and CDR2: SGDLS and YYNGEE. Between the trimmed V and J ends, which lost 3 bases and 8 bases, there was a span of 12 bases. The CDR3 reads CASSARTDYEQFF. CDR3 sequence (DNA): TGTGCCAGCAGCGCCAGGACTGACTATGAGCAGTTCTTC.

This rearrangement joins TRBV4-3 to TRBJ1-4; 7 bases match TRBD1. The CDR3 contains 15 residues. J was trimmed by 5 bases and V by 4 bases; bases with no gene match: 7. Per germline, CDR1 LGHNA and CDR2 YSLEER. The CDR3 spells CASSRPGQQNEKLFF. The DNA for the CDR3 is TGCGCCAGCAGCCGGCCGGGACAGCAAAATGAAAAACTGTTTTTT.

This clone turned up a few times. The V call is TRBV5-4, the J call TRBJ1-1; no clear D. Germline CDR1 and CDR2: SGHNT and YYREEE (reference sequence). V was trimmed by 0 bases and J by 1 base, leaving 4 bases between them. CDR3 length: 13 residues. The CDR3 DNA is TGTGCCAGCAGCTTGGCGCAGAACACTGAAGCTTTCTTT. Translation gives CASSLAQNTEAFF.

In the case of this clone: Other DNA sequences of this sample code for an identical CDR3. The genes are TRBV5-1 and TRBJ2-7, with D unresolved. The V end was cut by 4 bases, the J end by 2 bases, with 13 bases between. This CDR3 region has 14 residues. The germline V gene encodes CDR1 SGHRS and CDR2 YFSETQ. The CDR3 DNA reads TGCGCCAGCAGCACAGCAGGTTATCCCTACGAGCAGTACTTC. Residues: CASSTAGYPYEQYF.

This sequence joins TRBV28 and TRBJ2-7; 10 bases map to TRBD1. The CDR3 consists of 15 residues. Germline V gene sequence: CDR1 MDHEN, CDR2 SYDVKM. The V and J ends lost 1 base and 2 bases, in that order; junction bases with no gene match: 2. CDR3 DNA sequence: TGTGCCAGCAGTTTATCAGGGACAGGGGCCTACGAGCAGTACTTC. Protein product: CASSLSGTGAYEQYF.

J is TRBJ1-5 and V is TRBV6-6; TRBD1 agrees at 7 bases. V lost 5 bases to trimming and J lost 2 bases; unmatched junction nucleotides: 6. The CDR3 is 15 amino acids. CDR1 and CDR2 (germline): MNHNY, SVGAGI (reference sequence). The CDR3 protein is CASSKQGWGNQPQHF. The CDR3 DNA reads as TGTGCCAGCAGTAAACAGGGGTGGGGCAATCAGCCCCAGCATTTT.

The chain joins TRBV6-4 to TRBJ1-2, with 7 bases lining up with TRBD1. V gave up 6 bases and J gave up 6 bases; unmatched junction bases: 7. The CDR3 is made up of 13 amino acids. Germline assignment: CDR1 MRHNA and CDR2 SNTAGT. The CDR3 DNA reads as TGTGCCAGCAGCATGACAGGGAGACATGGCTACACCTTC. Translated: CASSMTGRHGYTF.

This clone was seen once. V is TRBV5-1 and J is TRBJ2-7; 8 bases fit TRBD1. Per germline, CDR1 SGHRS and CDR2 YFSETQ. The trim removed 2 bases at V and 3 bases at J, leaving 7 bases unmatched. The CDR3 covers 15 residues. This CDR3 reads CASSFRQGLYYEQYF. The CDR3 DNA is TGCGCCAGCAGCTTTCGACAGGGGCTATACTACGAGCAGTACTTC.

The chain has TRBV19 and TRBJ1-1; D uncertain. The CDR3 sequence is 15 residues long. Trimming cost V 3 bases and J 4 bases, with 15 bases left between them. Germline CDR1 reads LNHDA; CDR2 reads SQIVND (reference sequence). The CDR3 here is CASSMQDFGSTEAFF. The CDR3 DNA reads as TGTGCCAGTAGTATGCAGGATTTCGGGAGCACTGAAGCTTTCTTT.

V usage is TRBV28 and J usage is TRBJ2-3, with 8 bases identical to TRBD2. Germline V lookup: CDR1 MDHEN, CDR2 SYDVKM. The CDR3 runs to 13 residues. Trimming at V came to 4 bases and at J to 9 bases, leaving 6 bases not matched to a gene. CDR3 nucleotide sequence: TGTGCCAGCAGTTCCGGGGGGGTATCGACGCAGTATTTT. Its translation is CASSSGGVSTQYF.

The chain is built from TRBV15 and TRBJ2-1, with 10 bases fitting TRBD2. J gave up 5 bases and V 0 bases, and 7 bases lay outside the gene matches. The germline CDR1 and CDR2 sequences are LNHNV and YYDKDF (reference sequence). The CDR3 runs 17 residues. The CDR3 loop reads CATSRDRGLAWHNEQFF. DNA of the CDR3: TGTGCCACCAGCAGAGATAGGGGACTAGCGTGGCACAATGAGCAGTTCTTC. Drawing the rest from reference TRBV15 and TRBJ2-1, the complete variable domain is DAMVIQNPRYQVTQFGKPVTLSCSQTLNHNVMYWYQQKSSQAPKLLFHYYDKDFNNEADTPDNFQSRRPNTSFCFLDIRSPGLGDTAMYLCATSRDRGLAWHNEQFFGPGTRLTVL.

CDR3 region: CASSLQGTSVYNEQFF. The CDR3 coding sequence is TGTGCCAGCAGCTTACAGGGCACTAGCGTGTATAATGAGCAGTTCTTC. V usage is TRBV5-6 and J usage is TRBJ2-1; weak D call: TRBD2 (7 bases). Looked up from germline, CDR1 is SGHDT and CDR2 is YYEEEE. Trimming removed 2 bases from V and 7 bases from J, with 19 bases in between. The CDR3 covers 16 residues. Using reference TRBV5-6 and TRBJ2-1 for the parts outside the CDR3, the full variable domain is DAGVTQSPTHLIKTRGQQVTLRCSPKSGHDTVSWYQQALGQGPQFIFQYYEEEERQRGNFPDRFSGHQFPNYSSELNVNALLLGDSALYLCASSLQGTSVYNEQFFGPGTRLTVL.

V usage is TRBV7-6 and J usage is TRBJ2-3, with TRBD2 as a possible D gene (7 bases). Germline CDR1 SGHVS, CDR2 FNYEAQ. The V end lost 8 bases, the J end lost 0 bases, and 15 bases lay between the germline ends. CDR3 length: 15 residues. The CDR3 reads CASSQGLQSTDTQYF. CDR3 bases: TGTGCCAGCTCACAGGGACTACAGAGCACAGATACGCAGTATTTT.

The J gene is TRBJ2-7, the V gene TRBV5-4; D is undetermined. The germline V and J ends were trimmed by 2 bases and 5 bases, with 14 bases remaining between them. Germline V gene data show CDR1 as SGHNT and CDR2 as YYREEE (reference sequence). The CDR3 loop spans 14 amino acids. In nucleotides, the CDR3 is TGTGCCAGCAGCTTTTCGCAGGATCGGGACGAGCAGTACTTC. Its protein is CASSFSQDRDEQYF. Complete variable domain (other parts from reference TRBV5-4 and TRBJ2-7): ETGVTQSPTHLIKTRGQQVTLRCSSQSGHNTVSWYQQALGQGPQFIFQYYREEENGRGNFPPRFSGLQFPNYSSELNVNALELDDSALYLCASSFSQDRDEQYFGPGTRLTVT.

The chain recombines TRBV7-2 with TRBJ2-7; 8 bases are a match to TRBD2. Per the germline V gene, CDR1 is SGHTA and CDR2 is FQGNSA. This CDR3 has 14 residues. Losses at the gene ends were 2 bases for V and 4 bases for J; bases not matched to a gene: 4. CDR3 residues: CASSLSGSFYEQYF. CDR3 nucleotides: TGTGCCAGCAGCTTAAGCGGGAGCTTTTACGAGCAGTACTTC. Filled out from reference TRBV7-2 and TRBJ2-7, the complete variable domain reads GAGVSQSPSNKVTEKGKDVELRCDPISGHTALYWYRQSLGQGLEFLIYFQGNSAPDKSGLPSDRFSAERTGGSVSTLTIQRTQQEDSAVYLCASSLSGSFYEQYFGPGTRLTVT.

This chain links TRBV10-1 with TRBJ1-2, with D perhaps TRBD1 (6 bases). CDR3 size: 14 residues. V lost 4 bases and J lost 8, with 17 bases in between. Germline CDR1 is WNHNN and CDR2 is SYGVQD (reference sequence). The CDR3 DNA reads TGCGCCAGCAGTGTCCAAGACCCAGGGGAGGGCTACACCTTC. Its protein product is CASSVQDPGEGYTF.

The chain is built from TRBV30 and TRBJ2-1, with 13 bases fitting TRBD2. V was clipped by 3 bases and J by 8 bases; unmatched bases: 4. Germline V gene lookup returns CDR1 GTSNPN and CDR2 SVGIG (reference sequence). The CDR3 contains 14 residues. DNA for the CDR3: TGTGCCTGGAGCCGACTAGCGGGGGGCCATGAGCAGTTCTTC. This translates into CAWSRLAGGHEQFF. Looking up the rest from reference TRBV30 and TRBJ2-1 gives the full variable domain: SQTIHQWPATLVQPVGSPLSLECTVEGTSNPNLYWYRQAAGRGLQLLFYSVGIGQISSEVPQNLSASRPQDRQFILSSKKLLLSDSGFYLCAWSRLAGGHEQFFGPGTRLTVL.

As DNA, the CDR3 is TGTGCCAGCAGCTTGGGCAGGGGAAGTCTAGGTGAAAAACTGTTTTTT. Amino acid sequence: CASSLGRGSLGEKLFF. The V gene is TRBV5-6, the J gene TRBJ1-4, with D perhaps matching TRBD1 (6 bases). The CDR3 has 16 residues. Germline V gene sequence: CDR1 SGHDT, CDR2 YYEEEE. Between the trimmed V and J ends, which lost 0 bases and 7 bases, there was a span of 16 bases. Supplemented by reference TRBV5-6 and TRBJ1-4, the full variable domain reads DAGVTQSPTHLIKTRGQQVTLRCSPKSGHDTVSWYQQALGQGPQFIFQYYEEEERQRGNFPDRFSGHQFPNYSSELNVNALLLGDSALYLCASSLGRGSLGEKLFFGSGTQLSVL.

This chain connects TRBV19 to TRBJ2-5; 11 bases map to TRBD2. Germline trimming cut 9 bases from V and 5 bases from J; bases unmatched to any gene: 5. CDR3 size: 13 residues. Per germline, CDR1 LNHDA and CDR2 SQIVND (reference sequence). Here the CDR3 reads CASRLAGRETQYF. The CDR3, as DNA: TGTGCCAGCCGACTAGCGGGACGGGAGACCCAGTACTTC.

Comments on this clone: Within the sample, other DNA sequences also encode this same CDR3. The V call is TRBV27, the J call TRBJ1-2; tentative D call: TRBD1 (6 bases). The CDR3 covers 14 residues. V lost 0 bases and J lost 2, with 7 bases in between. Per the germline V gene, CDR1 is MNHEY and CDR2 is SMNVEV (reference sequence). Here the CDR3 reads CASSLSGGNYGYTF. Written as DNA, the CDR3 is TGTGCCAGCAGTTTATCAGGGGGGAACTATGGCTACACCTTC.

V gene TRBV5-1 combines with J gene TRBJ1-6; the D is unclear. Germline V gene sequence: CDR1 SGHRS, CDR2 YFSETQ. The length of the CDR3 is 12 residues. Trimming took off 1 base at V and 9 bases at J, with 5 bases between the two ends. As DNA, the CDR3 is TGCGCCAGCAGCTTGTCCGGTTCACCCCTCCACTTT. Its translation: CASSLSGSPLHF.